This is a list of T cell receptor beta chains from one sample in a study of T cell responses to AZD1222 COVID-19 vaccine. The method was immunoSEQ multiplex PCR; TCRdb's version includes in-frame clones alone and lacks a portion of them. The sample includes about 140,000 clones, more than 70% seen only once; the top ten take roughly 1.7%. The input for sequencing was peripheral blood, taken 28 days after the second AZD1222 dose. The receptors were gathered from an adult who received the AZD1222 COVID-19 vaccine. The CDR3 runs from the conserved cysteine through the conserved F or W. The D gene is left open where the match is weak. For some rows the clone size is stated as once, few or many, or as a class when expanded; others skip it.

abundance: .; v_gene: TRBV9; len: 15; j_gene: TRBJ2-1; d_gene: TRBD2; CDR3nt: TGTGCCAGCAGCCCTGCCACGGGAGGGCCGGGTGAGCAGTTCTTC; CDR3aa: CASSPATGGPGEQFF
abundance: .; v_gene: TRBV7-9; len: 17; j_gene: TRBJ2-3; d_gene: TRBD2; CDR3nt: TGTGCCAGCAGCCCCTTGGGAGCGGGAGGGCCCACAGATACGCAGTATTTT; CDR3aa: CASSPLGAGGPTDTQYF
abundance: .; v_gene: TRBV11-2; len: 15; j_gene: TRBJ2-1; d_gene: .; CDR3nt: TGTGCCAGCAGTCCCCTTAGCGGTTACTACAATGAGCAGTTCTTC; CDR3aa: CASSPLSGYYNEQFF
abundance: .; v_gene: TRBV20-1; len: 11; j_gene: TRBJ1-1; d_gene: .; CDR3nt: TGCAGTCTTCGGGGGTCCACTGAAGCTTTCTTT; CDR3aa: CSLRGSTEAFF
abundance: .; v_gene: TRBV6-4; len: 13; j_gene: TRBJ2-2; d_gene: TRBD1; CDR3nt: TGTGCCAGCCGGGACAGGGACACCGGGGAGCTGTTTTTT; CDR3aa: CASRDRDTGELFF
abundance: .; v_gene: TRBV3-1/TRBV3-2; len: 17; j_gene: TRBJ1-6; d_gene: TRBD1; CDR3nt: TGTGCCAGCAGCCCGTACGGGGCGGGACAGTACAATTCACCCCTCCACTTT; CDR3aa: CASSPYGAGQYNSPLHF
abundance: .; v_gene: TRBV30; len: 14; j_gene: TRBJ1-2; d_gene: .; CDR3nt: TGTGCCTGGAGCATTGGGACGGGTAACGATGGCTACACCTTC; CDR3aa: CAWSIGTGNDGYTF
abundance: .; v_gene: TRBV29-1; len: 13; j_gene: TRBJ2-7; d_gene: .; CDR3nt: TGCAGCGTTGAAGCCGGGCAGGACTACGAGCAGTACTTC; CDR3aa: CSVEAGQDYEQYF
abundance: .; v_gene: TRBV6-2/TRBV6-3; len: 16; j_gene: TRBJ2-1; d_gene: TRBD2; CDR3nt: TGTGCCAGCAGTGACGGGACTAGCGGGAAAGGTGGTTGGAGGTTCTTC; CDR3aa: CASSDGTSGKGGWRFF
abundance: .; v_gene: TRBV28; len: 14; j_gene: TRBJ1-5; d_gene: .; CDR3nt: TGTGCCAGCAGCCCGACCCTCTCTCGGCAGCCCCAGCATTTT; CDR3aa: CASSPTLSRQPQHF
abundance: .; v_gene: TRBV7-2; len: 13; j_gene: TRBJ1-4; d_gene: .; CDR3nt: TGTGCCAGCAGCTTAGACAGGGTGATGGAACTGTTTTTT; CDR3aa: CASSLDRVMELFF
abundance: .; v_gene: TRBV28; len: 14; j_gene: TRBJ1-2; d_gene: .; CDR3nt: TGTGCCAGCAGCCCTCCGGACGGGACGGGGGGCTACACCTTC; CDR3aa: CASSPPDGTGGYTF
abundance: .; v_gene: TRBV11-3; len: 16; j_gene: TRBJ2-1; d_gene: TRBD2; CDR3nt: TGTGCCAGCAGCTTAGGAGGGGACGGGAGGTACAATGAGCAGTTCTTC; CDR3aa: CASSLGGDGRYNEQFF
abundance: .; v_gene: TRBV6-5; len: 13; j_gene: TRBJ1-2; d_gene: TRBD1; CDR3nt: TGTGCCAGCAGTTATTCAGGGGGATATGGCTACACCTTC; CDR3aa: CASSYSGGYGYTF
abundance: .; v_gene: TRBV28; len: 11; j_gene: TRBJ1-2; d_gene: .; CDR3nt: TGTGCCAGCAGTTCCTGGCCCGGCTACACCTTC; CDR3aa: CASSSWPGYTF
abundance: .; v_gene: TRBV27; len: 16; j_gene: TRBJ2-1; d_gene: .; CDR3nt: TGTGCCAGCAGTTTATCATCCGGGTATAGGGGCAATGAGCAGTTCTTC; CDR3aa: CASSLSSGYRGNEQFF
abundance: .; v_gene: TRBV6-1; len: 13; j_gene: TRBJ1-1; d_gene: .; CDR3nt: TGTGCCAGCAGTGAGTGGGGGAACACTGAAGCTTTCTTT; CDR3aa: CASSEWGNTEAFF
abundance: .; v_gene: TRBV7-3; len: 16; j_gene: TRBJ2-1; d_gene: TRBD2; CDR3nt: TGTGCCAGCAGCCCCTCCCTAGCGGCCTCCTACAATGAGCAGTTCTTC; CDR3aa: CASSPSLAASYNEQFF
abundance: .; v_gene: TRBV25-1; len: 15; j_gene: TRBJ1-6; d_gene: .; CDR3nt: TGTGCCAGCAGTTCCTCAGTGGGCTCCAATTCACCCCTCCACTTT; CDR3aa: CASSSSVGSNSPLHF
abundance: .; v_gene: TRBV19; len: 11; j_gene: TRBJ1-1; d_gene: .; CDR3nt: TGTGCCAGTAGTTGGGCGGCTGAAGCTTTCTTT; CDR3aa: CASSWAAEAFF
abundance: .; v_gene: TRBV6-5; len: 15; j_gene: TRBJ1-1; d_gene: .; CDR3nt: TGTGCCAGCAGTTCTCACGGGGGGTCGGGCACTGAAGCTTTCTTT; CDR3aa: CASSSHGGSGTEAFF
abundance: .; v_gene: TRBV7-9; len: 15; j_gene: TRBJ1-3; d_gene: .; CDR3nt: TGTGCCAGCAGCCCCACAGGGTCCTCTGGAAACACCATATATTTT; CDR3aa: CASSPTGSSGNTIYF
abundance: .; v_gene: TRBV18; len: 15; j_gene: TRBJ2-7; d_gene: TRBD2; CDR3nt: TGTGCCAGCTCACCCGGGACTAGCGGGAGCTACGAGCAGTACTTC; CDR3aa: CASSPGTSGSYEQYF
abundance: few; v_gene: TRBV28; len: 14; j_gene: TRBJ1-1; d_gene: .; CDR3nt: TGTGCCAGCAGTTTGGCAGGGGTAGACACTGAAGCTTTCTTT; CDR3aa: CASSLAGVDTEAFF
abundance: .; v_gene: TRBV29-1; len: 12; j_gene: TRBJ2-2; d_gene: .; CDR3nt: TGCAGCGGCTCGCGGCGCACCGGGGAGCTGTTTTTT; CDR3aa: CSGSRRTGELFF
abundance: .; v_gene: TRBV27; len: 12; j_gene: TRBJ1-5; d_gene: .; CDR3nt: TGTGCCAGCAGTTTCCAAAATCAGCCCCAGCATTTT; CDR3aa: CASSFQNQPQHF
abundance: .; v_gene: TRBV5-1; len: 16; j_gene: TRBJ2-6; d_gene: .; CDR3nt: TGCGCCAGCAGCTTGGCAGGGGTTTCCGGGGCCAACGTCCTGACTTTC; CDR3aa: CASSLAGVSGANVLTF
abundance: .; v_gene: TRBV7-2; len: 18; j_gene: TRBJ2-5; d_gene: TRBD1; CDR3nt: TGTGCCAGCAGCTTAGACGCGATACGGACAGGGGGCTCGCAGACCCAGTACTTC; CDR3aa: CASSLDAIRTGGSQTQYF
abundance: .; v_gene: TRBV7-2; len: 11; j_gene: TRBJ2-3; d_gene: .; CDR3nt: TGTGCCAGCAGCTCTCGGGATACGCAGTATTTT; CDR3aa: CASSSRDTQYF
abundance: .; v_gene: TRBV27; len: 16; j_gene: TRBJ2-1; d_gene: .; CDR3nt: TGTGCCAGCAGTCCCCTACAGGCCTACTCCTACAATGAGCAGTTCTTC; CDR3aa: CASSPLQAYSYNEQFF
abundance: .; v_gene: TRBV10-3; len: 14; j_gene: TRBJ2-3; d_gene: .; CDR3nt: TGTGCCATCACCGAGGGGGAGAGCACAGATACGCAGTATTTT; CDR3aa: CAITEGESTDTQYF
abundance: .; v_gene: TRBV19; len: 15; j_gene: TRBJ2-5; d_gene: TRBD2; CDR3nt: TGTGCCAGTAGTATAGGTCTAGCGGGAAGAAAGACCCAGTACTTC; CDR3aa: CASSIGLAGRKTQYF
abundance: .; v_gene: TRBV5-4; len: 14; j_gene: TRBJ1-1; d_gene: .; CDR3nt: TGTGCCAGCAGGGCGGGACGGGGGAGTACTGAAGCTTTCTTT; CDR3aa: CASRAGRGSTEAFF
abundance: .; v_gene: TRBV7-3; len: 11; j_gene: TRBJ2-2; d_gene: .; CDR3nt: TGTGCCAGCAGCTCAACCGGGGAGCTGTTTTTT; CDR3aa: CASSSTGELFF
abundance: .; v_gene: TRBV9; len: 17; j_gene: TRBJ1-1; d_gene: .; CDR3nt: TGTGCCAGCAGCCCTTGGAGGACAATACGAATCGGGACTGAAGCTTTCTTT; CDR3aa: CASSPWRTIRIGTEAFF
abundance: .; v_gene: TRBV7-9; len: 13; j_gene: TRBJ1-2; d_gene: .; CDR3nt: TGTGCCAGCTCGAGCTCTAACGGCTATGGCTACACCTTC; CDR3aa: CASSSSNGYGYTF
abundance: .; v_gene: TRBV19; len: 18; j_gene: TRBJ1-5; d_gene: TRBD1; CDR3nt: TGTGCCAGTAGTCTCTGGGACAGGACCCTTTATAGCAATCAGCCCCAGCATTTT; CDR3aa: CASSLWDRTLYSNQPQHF
abundance: .; v_gene: TRBV7-2; len: 14; j_gene: TRBJ2-3; d_gene: .; CDR3nt: TGTGCCAGCAGCCCTGGGACTAGCACAGATACGCAGTATTTT; CDR3aa: CASSPGTSTDTQYF
abundance: .; v_gene: TRBV21-1; len: 15; j_gene: TRBJ1-1; d_gene: .; CDR3nt: TGTGCCAGCAGCAAGGAACCAGGAGGGAACACTGAAGCTTTCTTT; CDR3aa: CASSKEPGGNTEAFF
abundance: .; v_gene: TRBV11-3; len: 12; j_gene: TRBJ1-2; d_gene: .; CDR3nt: TGTGCCAGCAGCATTAACTCCTATGGCTACACCTTC; CDR3aa: CASSINSYGYTF
abundance: .; v_gene: TRBV27; len: 12; j_gene: TRBJ2-7; d_gene: .; CDR3nt: TGTGCCAGCACGGGCCCTTCCTACGAGCAGTACTTC; CDR3aa: CASTGPSYEQYF
abundance: .; v_gene: TRBV6-6; len: 15; j_gene: TRBJ1-4; d_gene: TRBD1; CDR3nt: TGTGCCAGCAGTTTCACAGGGGCGGCTAATGAAAAACTGTTTTTT; CDR3aa: CASSFTGAANEKLFF
abundance: .; v_gene: TRBV4-1; len: 13; j_gene: TRBJ2-5; d_gene: .; CDR3nt: TGCGCCAGCTCCGGGGGGCTAGGGGAGACCCAGTACTTC; CDR3aa: CASSGGLGETQYF
abundance: .; v_gene: TRBV5-8; len: 16; j_gene: TRBJ2-1; d_gene: TRBD2; CDR3nt: TGTGCCAGCAGCCAACCGGGACTAGCTCCGGCCAATGAGCAGTTCTTC; CDR3aa: CASSQPGLAPANEQFF
abundance: .; v_gene: TRBV27; len: 14; j_gene: TRBJ1-1; d_gene: .; CDR3nt: TGTGCCAGCAGGGACGTGGGAGGGGACACTGAAGCTTTCTTT; CDR3aa: CASRDVGGDTEAFF
abundance: .; v_gene: TRBV2; len: 19; j_gene: TRBJ1-1; d_gene: .; CDR3nt: TGTGCCAGCAGTGAGCATTTTGGGCAGTCTATCAACTCCAACACTGAAGCTTTCTTT; CDR3aa: CASSEHFGQSINSNTEAFF
abundance: .; v_gene: TRBV30; len: 15; j_gene: TRBJ1-5; d_gene: TRBD1; CDR3nt: TGTGCCTGGAGTGTTTGGGGACAGGGCAATCAGCCCCAGCATTTT; CDR3aa: CAWSVWGQGNQPQHF
abundance: .; v_gene: TRBV11-2; len: 17; j_gene: TRBJ2-1; d_gene: TRBD2; CDR3nt: TGTGCCAGCAGCACAAGGAAGACTAGCGGGAGTCTCGATGAGCAGTTCTTC; CDR3aa: CASSTRKTSGSLDEQFF
abundance: once; v_gene: TRBV7-9; len: 15; j_gene: TRBJ2-3; d_gene: .; CDR3nt: TGTGCCAGCAGCTCGCCCGGACCTAGCACAGATACGCAGTATTTT; CDR3aa: CASSSPGPSTDTQYF
abundance: once; v_gene: TRBV15; len: 15; j_gene: TRBJ1-2; d_gene: .; CDR3nt: TGTGCCACCAGCAGAGAAAAGGGAACAAACTATGGCTACACCTTC; CDR3aa: CATSREKGTNYGYTF